These 14 T cell receptor beta chains were sequenced from one sample in a study of monozygotic twins with inflammatory bowel disease. TCRdb reanalyzed the 5' RACE reads and collapses them to one entry per CDR3 protein, without DNA. The sample table includes approximately 390,000 distinct CDR3 sequences. Sequencing was done on a sample of blood. These receptors were taken from a human donor with ulcerative colitis or Crohn's disease, or a healthy co-twin of an affected twin (not recorded which).

V and J are TRBV24-1 and TRBJ2-3; TCRdb proposes TRBD2, but this gene call is untestable without DNA. This CDR3 spans 11 amino acids. Germline V gives CDR1 KGHDR, CDR2 SFDVKD. Here the CDR3 reads CATSDSLSLYF.

The chain joins TRBV5-4 to TRBJ2-2; absent DNA, TCRdb's TRBD1 call cannot be checked. The length of the CDR3 is 16 residues. The germline V gene encodes CDR1 SGHNT and CDR2 YYREEE (reference sequence). The CDR3 reads CASSLPGQGATGELFF.

The V and J genes are TRBV11-2 and TRBJ2-2; the D call from TCRdb, TRBD2, cannot be confirmed without DNA. The germline V gene has CDR1 SGHAT and CDR2 FQNNGV. The CDR3 is 16 residues long. The CDR3 reads CASSFGLAGYTGELFF.

The chain combines TRBV5-4 with TRBJ2-5; TCRdb picks TRBD1, but there is no DNA to check that call. Per germline, CDR1 SGHNT and CDR2 YYREEE (reference sequence). The CDR3 length is 15 residues. The CDR3 is CASRPGQGGKETQYF.

V gene TRBV6-1 combines with J gene TRBJ1-3; no DNA is available, so the TRBD1 call from TCRdb remains unchecked. The CDR3 consists of 16 residues. Germline assignment: CDR1 MNHNS and CDR2 SASEGT. CDR3 loop: CASSEKGRPGGNTIYF.

The rearrangement links TRBV29-1 to TRBJ2-7. Germline CDR1 is SQVTM and CDR2 is ANQGSEA. The CDR3 contains 12 residues. CDR3 in amino acids: CSVEDTVYEQYF.

The V and J genes are TRBV7-9 and TRBJ1-2. CDR1 and CDR2 (germline): SEHNR, FQNEAQ (reference sequence). This CDR3 contains 13 residues. CDR3: CASSLAQYYGYTF.

This chain links TRBV6-2 or TRBV6-3 with TRBJ2-3; the TRBD1 assignment by TCRdb is unverifiable without DNA. Germline assignment: CDR1 MNHEY and CDR2 SVGEGT. The CDR3 is 16 amino acids. The CDR3 is CASSHPTGTSTDTQYF.

The rearrangement links TRBV7-9 to TRBJ2-7; the TRBD1 assignment by TCRdb is unverifiable without DNA. Germline CDR1 is SEHNR and CDR2 is FQNEAQ (reference sequence). The length of the CDR3 is 16 residues. The chain's CDR3 is CASSPLGTGESYEQYF.

The chain links TRBV5-1 to TRBJ1-4; TCRdb selects TRBD1, and the lack of DNA leaves this call unchecked. The CDR3 extends over 15 amino acids. The germline V gene has CDR1 SGHRS and CDR2 YFSETQ. CDR3 in amino acids: CASSPLTGHNEKLFF.

The J gene is TRBJ2-5, the V gene TRBV7-2; lacking DNA, the TRBD2 call made by TCRdb goes unchecked. This CDR3 region has 17 residues. Germline V gene lookup returns CDR1 SGHTA and CDR2 FQGNSA. CDR3 loop: CASSLGVAGGYQETQYF.

The rearrangement links TRBV6-6 to TRBJ1-5; the TCRdb call, TRBD1, lacks DNA for checking. This CDR3 has 14 residues. Looked up from germline, CDR1 is MNHNY and CDR2 is SVGAGI (reference sequence). CDR3 region: CASSYSGGNQPQHF.

The genes are TRBV10-3 and TRBJ2-7. The CDR3 has 12 residues. Germline V gene data show CDR1 as ENHRY and CDR2 as SYGVKD. The CDR3: CAIGVESYEQYF.

This chain uses TRBV24-1 with TRBJ1-2; TCRdb's D call of TRBD1 is untestable without DNA. This CDR3 has 12 amino acids. From germline, CDR1 is KGHDR and CDR2 SFDVKD. This chain's CDR3 is CATMPGAEGYTF.